The next 3 T cell receptor beta chains were all read from a single sample in a study of multiple sclerosis patients with progressive multifocal leukoencephalopathy. Clones were sequenced by immunoSEQ multiplex PCR, and TCRdb holds only the in-frame ones, with some missing. The data show roughly 28,000 clones, 85% to 90% seen once. Time point: time of PML onset. The input for sequencing was PBMCs, taken from a patient treated with natalizumab. These receptors were collected from a woman aged 25-40 years with progressive multifocal leukoencephalopathy.

This clone was recorded only once. The V and J genes are TRBV7-8 and TRBJ1-1, with D hard to call. V was pared by 1 base and J by 1 base, with 10 bases between. The CDR3 loop spans 15 amino acids. The germline V gene has CDR1 SGHVS and CDR2 FQNEAQ. For the CDR3, the DNA is TGTGCCAGCAGCTTAGTCGCCAGTCAGAACACTGAAGCTTTCTTT. This gives the protein CASSLVASQNTEAFF. Looking up the rest from reference TRBV7-8 and TRBJ1-1 gives the full variable domain: GAGVSQSPRYKVAKRGQDVALRCDPISGHVSLFWYQQALGQGPEFLTYFQNEAQLDKSGLPSDRFFAERPEGSVSTLKIQRTQQEDSAVYLCASSLVASQNTEAFFGQGTRLTVV.

The chain uses TRBV7-3 and TRBJ2-5; 9 bases fit TRBD2. With 1 base clipped from V and 7 bases from J, the junction kept 10 bases outside the gene matches. Per the germline V gene, CDR1 is SGHTA and CDR2 is FQGTGA. The CDR3 is made up of 16 amino acids. The DNA for the CDR3 is TGTGCCAGCAGCTTAAAACCAGCGGGGGGTTCTGGGACCCAGTACTTC. Translation gives CASSLKPAGGSGTQYF.

This clone was recorded only once. This sequence joins TRBV9 and TRBJ2-2; 8 nucleotides match TRBD1. Germline CDR1 is SGDLS and CDR2 is YYNGEE. V shed 3 bases, J shed 1 base, and the junction held 8 bases outside the gene matches. This CDR3 has 17 residues. CDR3 DNA: TGTGCCAGCAGCGATCTCACCGGGACAGGGAACACCGGGGAGCTGTTTTTT. Encoded protein: CASSDLTGTGNTGELFF.